This TCR beta chain was obtained from a study of blood T cells in healthy people across ages. Study details: There was about one barcoded beta molecule captured by template switching per two T cells.

This CDR3 has 16 amino acids. With respect to this clonotype: Its matching antigen is unknown.

Study-wide points: Naive and antigen-experienced cells could not be conclusively compared, given unsorted PBMCs. Those diversity estimates obtained from one million T cells were thought to be underestimates.

Combining a sample-barcoded 5' primer with a J-beta primer mix, a second PCR ran for roughly 6 to 12 cycles. Through a template-switch adaptor with 12 random nucleotides, each cDNA molecule received a tag. Using its own MiXCR run on the 5' RACE reads, TCRdb lists one record per CDR3 protein. The sample comprises roughly 1,800,000 distinct CDR3 sequences, about 50% of which are singletons, and approximately 2.1% rests with the top ten. The source is a middle-aged woman in good health. Source material: blood. The V and J genes are TRBV12-3 or TRBV12-4 and TRBJ2-1; weak D call: TRBD2 (6 bases). The J call may not be correct, given that the DNA end is closer to TRBJ2-7. For the CDR3, the DNA is TGTGCCAGCAGGGGACGGACAAGCGGGTCCTACAATGAGCAGTACTTC. It encodes CASRGRTSGSYNEQYF.